This paragraph covers one T cell receptor beta chain sequence. What it binds is unknown. The data stem from a study of OX40 agonist ivuxolimab in advanced cancers. Across the study: Clinicians treated patients with ivuxolimab, an agonistic anti-OX40 (CD134) antibody. Allowance was made for prior anti-PD-1, anti-PD-L1 or anti-CTLA-4 therapy, and 40% to 45% had some. General study points: Blood T cells, both CD4+ and CD8+, expanded clonally by week 6 at 0.1 to 3.0 mg/kg.

Here immunoSEQ multiplex PCR was the method, and the copy in TCRdb shows in-frame clones only, minus some. Of 130,000 or so clones listed, 90% were seen once; the top ten hold 0.9% to 1.2%. CDR1 MDHEN and CDR2 SYDVKM come from the germline V gene. V lost 7 bases to trimming and J lost 5 bases, with 5 bases between them. This CDR3 has 11 residues. This specimen consisted of CD4+ or CD8+ T cells sorted from blood, obtained in a trial of the OX40 agonist ivuxolimab. J is TRBJ1-4 and V is TRBV28, with no clear D. The TCR originated in an adult with an advanced solid tumor such as melanoma, head and neck, liver or kidney cancer. CDR3 residues: CASNLNEKLFF. Here the CDR3 DNA reads TGTGCCAGCAATTTGAATGAAAAACTGTTTTTT.